Listed below are T cell receptor beta chains from one sample, sequenced in a study of CD8 T cells in Susac syndrome. One entry per CDR3 protein, called by TCRdb with MiXCR from the immunoSEQ multiplex PCR reads. The data show 180,000 or so distinct CDR3 sequences, 85% to 95% seen once. Sequencing was performed on CD4+ T cells from PBMCs. Receptors were obtained from a human donor in good health. Each CDR3 is given with its conserved first and last residue. Fields, in order: D gene, V gene, CDR3 protein. A D gene is named only where the DNA matches it firmly.

D: -; V: TRBV19; CDR3: CASSNQGLGNEQFF
D: TRBD2; V: TRBV3-1; CDR3: CASSQDPAGKTDTQYF
D: TRBD1; V: TRBV7-8; CDR3: CASSSDREYGYTF
D: TRBD1; V: TRBV5-1; CDR3: CASSPGTGYQPQHF
D: -; V: TRBV29-1; CDR3: CSPQRVGYGYTF
D: -; V: TRBV7-2; CDR3: CASSFGVSSYEQYF
D: TRBD1; V: TRBV4-1; CDR3: CASSQDRRRQGSNQPQHF
D: TRBD1; V: TRBV20-1; CDR3: CSASRGQASGANVLTF
D: -; V: TRBV6-6; CDR3: CASSQGAGTDTQYF
D: TRBD2; V: TRBV15; CDR3: CATSRDLAGGTDTQYF
D: TRBD1; V: TRBV15; CDR3: CATSVPQDRAGNQPQHF
D: -; V: TRBV20-1; CDR3: CSASSLGLYEQYF
D: TRBD1; V: TRBV15; CDR3: CATSRTRDRAIDTQYF
D: -; V: TRBV29-1; CDR3: CSVVGPPGGTDTQYF
D: -; V: TRBV3-1; CDR3: CASSQDPQGTQYF
D: -; V: TRBV29-1; CDR3: CSVEEALGTDTQYF
D: -; V: TRBV7-2; CDR3: CASSPGRATDTQYF
D: -; V: TRBV20-1; CDR3: CSARGQAKNIQYF
D: -; V: TRBV20-1; CDR3: CSARIGRAEGLDEQFF
D: -; V: TRBV25-1; CDR3: CASSDTDNTGELFF
D: TRBD2; V: TRBV29-1; CDR3: CSGRLAGNIQYF
D: TRBD2; V: TRBV4-3; CDR3: CASSQGRGGRYEQYF
D: -; V: TRBV27; CDR3: CASSTGGTDTQYF
D: -; V: TRBV12-3/TRBV12-4; CDR3: CASSLTYNEQFF
D: -; V: TRBV7-2; CDR3: CASSLAQGMHIQYF
D: TRBD1; V: TRBV20-1; CDR3: CSARRDRVLGGYTF
D: -; V: TRBV27; CDR3: CASSLIPVSNYGYTF
D: -; V: TRBV4-1; CDR3: CASSQARGGADEQPQHF
D: -; V: TRBV18; CDR3: CASTKGYQETQYF
D: TRBD1; V: TRBV29-1; CDR3: CSVEIVGQGWTEAFF
D: -; V: TRBV6-6; CDR3: CASSYSKPAGEYF
D: TRBD1; V: TRBV5-1; CDR3: CASSLNRGNRETQYF
D: -; V: TRBV4-1; CDR3: CASSQDLRALASYEQYF